The present T cell receptor (beta chain) was sequenced within a study of T cells after yellow fever vaccination. At the level of the study: Libraries from low-cell-number fractions were prepared with the SMART-Seq v4 Ultra Low Input RNA kit. Study-level findings and limits: Reappearance after the booster was seen for most primary-vaccination clones, at approximately 97% CD4 and 80% to 90% CD8.

This clonotype was found many times. Its target is not known. The CDR3 is 13 amino acids. Trimming at V came to 6 bases and at J to 8 bases, leaving 6 bases not matched to a gene. TCRdb fed the 5' RACE reads into MiXCR, producing one record per CDR3 protein. This sample has about 210,000 distinct CDR3 sequences, with around 3.1% found just once. This clonotype originated in a man aged 18 to 29 who received the YFV17D yellow fever vaccine. Specimen: CD4+ T cells sorted from PBMCs, collected 10 days after the yellow fever booster vaccination. The J gene is TRBJ1-4, the V gene TRBV12-3 or TRBV12-4, with 7 bases lining up with TRBD1. The CDR3 reads CASRWGQREKLFF. The CDR3 bases are TGTGCCAGCAGGTGGGGACAGCGAGAAAAACTGTTTTTT.